This TCR beta chain was sequenced for a study of cytomegalovirus exposure and HLA in healthy donors. On this clone: Its antigen is still unknown.

13 Jbeta primers and 60 Vbeta primers were used for the PCR. In the original analysis: In a later analysis, roughly 10 million of approximately 81 million unique beta chains occurred in at least two donors. The method was immunoSEQ multiplex PCR; TCRdb's version includes in-frame clones alone and lacks a portion of them. That table gives V, J and clone size, and the DNA gave D and trimming. Of fewer than 200,000 clones detected, approximately 81% appear once; the ten largest clones hold about 2%. Whole-study findings and limits: Later on, analysis showed that most CMV-associated TCR beta chains appeared to be HLA-restricted. Sequencing depth across donors, presence/absence analyses assumed, was roughly uniform. What was likely a sequencing artifact was a cluster of highly shared sequence variants.

Trimming took 4 bases from V and 1 from J, leaving 15 bases between them. The CDR3 contains 15 residues. Germline CDR1 SGHNT, CDR2 YYREEE (reference sequence). The V call is TRBV5-4, the J call TRBJ2-7; tentative D call: TRBD1 (5 bases). The receptor's source is a man between 18 and 29 years old in good health and CMV-seropositive. The specimen sequenced was PBMCs. The DNA of the CDR3 is TGTGCCAGCAGCCCTGACCGGACAAGGTCCTACGAGCAGTACTTC. Its translation: CASSPDRTRSYEQYF.